The clone carrying this T cell receptor beta chain came up many times. The data were taken from a study of T-cell reconstitution after alpha-beta-depleted transplantation in children. Unique molecular identifiers were built into the TCRbeta library. Each CDR3 protein is one row after TCRdb ran MiXCR on the PCR reads. The sample has hundreds of thousands of distinct CDR3 sequences; 23% are singletons. This CDR3 has 13 residues. Germline assignment: CDR1 MDHEN and CDR2 SYDVKM. Trimming shortened V by 7 bases and J by 5 bases, and 12 bases separated the two germline ends. The material sequenced was PBMCs, mostly from graft donor cells, taken 360 days after TCRalphabeta/CD19-depleted stem cell transplant. The origin of this receptor is a boy under three years old who had a stem cell transplant for acute myeloid leukemia, so the T cells may come from the graft donor. The chain links TRBV28 to TRBJ1-5; D is unresolved. CDR3 DNA sequence: TGTGCCAGCATAAGATCCCCCCATCAGCCCCAGCATTTT. Translating gives CASIRSPHQPQHF.